The source of this TCR beta chain is a study of T-cell memory formation after mild COVID-19 (dated by TCRdb to about 2021). At the level of the whole study: TCR sequence clusters from the two donors were found to be largely donor specific. Longitudinal TCRalpha and TCRbeta repertoire sequencing tracked T-cell clones expanding and contracting after mild COVID-19 in a couple of donors. Two young, previously healthy adult volunteers made up the cohort, one male and one female.

Trimming at the junction amounts to 2 bases on V and 7 bases on J, and the germline ends lie 7 bases apart. The CDR1 and CDR2 encoded by the germline V gene are SGHRS and YFSETQ. From cysteine to phenylalanine, the CDR3 is 12 amino acids long. The DNA shown is the 36-base CDR3, in frame from base 1. What the authors observed across the whole study: The study covered only a couple of mild cases, and larger cohorts including severe cases with pre-infection samples were considered necessary. The second-wave clones that peaked on day 37 were not confirmed to be SARS-CoV-2 specific. Clones contracting from day 15 to 85 had balanced CD4/CD8 phenotypes, while a second wave expanding from day 15 to 37 was biased towards CD4+. Contracting CD4+ clones turned up mainly in the CM and EM memory subsets, whereas EMRA was where CD8+ clones were enriched. Some responding clones were found in pre-infection memory, which suggests that pre-existing cross-reactive memory T cells took part in the SARS-CoV-2 response.

Ficoll-Paque density gradient centrifugation was used to isolate PBMCs. This clonotype appeared many times. Its antigen has not been determined. The record has no base qualities; no much larger clone is one base away. This sample was sequenced with an Illumina NovaSeq 6000. TCRalpha and TCRbeta cDNA libraries were constructed by 5'RACE with constant-segment primers, with sample barcodes and unique molecular identifiers being introduced. RNA was extracted from every sample with Trizol reagent. Library amplification was performed in two PCR steps, and a second sample barcode and Illumina TruSeq adapters were introduced in the second step. Libraries were sequenced on an Illumina NovaSeq with 2 x 150 bp paired-end reads. In the paper's pipeline: Demultiplexing of reads and collapsing into UMI-guided consensus sequences were performed with migec v1.2.7. With mixcr v2.1.11, UMI consensuses were aligned to TRA and TRB V and J templates and assembled into clonotypes. A clonotype was counted as expanded or contracted only when both edgeR and NoisET called the clonotype significant, with the noise models trained on biological replicates. For edgeR calls, the cutoffs were a false discovery rate-adjusted p below 0.01 and a log2 fold-change threshold of 1. As an exploratory analysis of dynamics, max-normalized trajectories of the 1000 most abundant clonotypes were examined with PCA combined with hierarchical clustering. Separately sequenced CD4+ and CD8+ repertoires were used to assign the CD4 or CD8 phenotype of responding clones. Using fastp at Q25 and MiXCR, TCRdb reprocessed the public reads and kept productive beta chains. CDR3 protein sequences are deduplicated, and each keeps its most common genes and DNA. The authors' filters were not applied to this entry. For this sample the table gives over 95,000 distinct CDR3 sequences, of which approximately 21% were detected only once. The top ten clones comprise about 42% of the sample.

The specimen was PBMCs or a T cell subset sorted from them (not recorded which). The V and J segments used are TRBV5-1 and TRBJ2-1; the D gene cannot be resolved reliably. The receptor's source is a man younger than 35 who had mild COVID-19 (a few samples of this study predate the infection). The sample titles of this study are shuffled in the database, so cell type and time point are left out; the donor was told from shared clones. The base sequence is TGCGCCAGCAGCTTTCGGAAGAATGAGCAGTTCTTC. Translation gives CASSFRKNEQFF.